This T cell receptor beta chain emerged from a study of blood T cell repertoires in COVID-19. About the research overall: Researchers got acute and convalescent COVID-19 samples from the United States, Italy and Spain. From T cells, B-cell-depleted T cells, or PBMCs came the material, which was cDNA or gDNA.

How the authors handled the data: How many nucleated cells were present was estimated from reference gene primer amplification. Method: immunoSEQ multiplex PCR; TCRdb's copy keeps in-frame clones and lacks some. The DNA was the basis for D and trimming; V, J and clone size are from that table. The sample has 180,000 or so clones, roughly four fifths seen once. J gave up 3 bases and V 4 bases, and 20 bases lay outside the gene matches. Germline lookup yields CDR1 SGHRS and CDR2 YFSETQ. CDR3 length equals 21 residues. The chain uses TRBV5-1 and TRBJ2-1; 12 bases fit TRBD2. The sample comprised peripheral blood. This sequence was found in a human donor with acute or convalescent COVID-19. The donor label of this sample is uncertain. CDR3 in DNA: TGCGCCAGCAGCCCACCGATCCTAGCGGGAGGGAGGCTCCCCAACTACAATGAGCAGTTCTTC. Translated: CASSPPILAGGRLPNYNEQFF.